The 6 T cell receptor beta chains below all came from one sample that was sequenced in a study of T cells in localized non-small cell lung cancer. Libraries were prepared by immunoSEQ multiplex PCR; TCRdb keeps only in-frame clonotypes and omits some of them. The sample lists some 11,000 clones; around half were seen once. The sequencing here drew on lymph node tissue, taken before any cancer treatment. Receptors were obtained from a woman aged 35 to 75 with stage II squamous cell lung carcinoma.

The chain is built from TRBV25-1 and TRBJ1-4; 7 bases align to TRBD1. Germline lookup yields CDR1 MGHDK and CDR2 SYGVNS. The CDR3 contains 13 residues. V shed 5 bases and J 11 bases; nucleotides not matched to a gene: 8. The CDR3, as DNA: TGTGCCAGCAGTTCAGACAGGGCCGTCAAACTGTTTTTT. This translates into CASSSDRAVKLFF.

V and J are TRBV11-3 and TRBJ2-1, with TRBD2 matching 8 bases. CDR3 size: 16 residues. J gave up 8 bases and V 4 bases, and 13 bases lay outside the gene matches. CDR1 is SGHNT and CDR2 is YENEEA in the germline V gene. In DNA form, the CDR3 reads TGTGCCAGCAGCTCGATCATGCGGGGGGAATTCCATGAGCAGTTCTTC. Translated, it gives CASSSIMRGEFHEQFF.

The rearrangement links TRBV14 to TRBJ1-2, with 11 nucleotides matching TRBD1. The J segment lost 8 bases and the V segment lost 4 bases, leaving 12 bases of the junction unmatched. The CDR3 has 16 residues. The germline gives CDR1 SGHDN, CDR2 FVKESK. CDR3 in amino acids: CASSLARTGGKEGYTF. CDR3 bases: TGTGCCAGCAGCCTTGCAAGGACAGGGGGCAAGGAGGGCTACACCTTC.

This clone was seen more than once but under ten times. This chain joins TRBV6-8 and TRBJ2-1, with unresolved D. The V end lost 0 bases, the J end lost 3 bases, and 12 bases lay between the germline ends. CDR3 size: 16 residues. The germline gives CDR1 MNHGY, CDR2 SAAAGT. CDR3 in DNA: TGTGCCAGCAGTTACTCGACGGCAGGATACTACAATGAGCAGTTCTTC. Translating gives CASSYSTAGYYNEQFF.

This chain connects TRBV2 to TRBJ2-7, with TRBD1 as a possible D gene (6 bases). The CDR3 has 13 amino acids. V dropped 4 bases and J dropped 6 bases, with 13 bases sitting between them. Per germline, CDR1 SNHLY and CDR2 FYNNEI. The CDR3 region is CASSVDRFSEQYF. In nucleotides, the CDR3 is TGTGCCAGCAGTGTGGACAGATTCTCCGAGCAGTACTTC.

This clone was seen more than once but under ten times. V gene TRBV6-8 combines with J gene TRBJ1-6, with D hard to call. The germline V gene has CDR1 MNHGY and CDR2 SAAAGT. V lost 6 bases to trimming and J lost 0 bases, with 15 bases between them. CDR3 size: 17 residues. The CDR3 DNA follows: TGTGCCAGCAGGCCCAGGCCCTCGGGCTCCTATAATTCACCCCTCCACTTT. Amino acids: CASRPRPSGSYNSPLHF.